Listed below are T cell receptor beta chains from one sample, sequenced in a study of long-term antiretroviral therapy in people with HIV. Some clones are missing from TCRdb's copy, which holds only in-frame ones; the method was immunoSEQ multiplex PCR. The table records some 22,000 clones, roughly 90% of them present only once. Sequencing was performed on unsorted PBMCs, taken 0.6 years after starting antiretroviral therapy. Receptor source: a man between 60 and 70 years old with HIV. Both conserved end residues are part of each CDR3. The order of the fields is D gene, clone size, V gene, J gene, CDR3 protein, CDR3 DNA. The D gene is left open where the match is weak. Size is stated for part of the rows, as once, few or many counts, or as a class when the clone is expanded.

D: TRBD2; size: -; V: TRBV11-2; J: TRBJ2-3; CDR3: CASSLTIGLAGEDTQYF; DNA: TGTGCCAGCAGCCTGACCATCGGACTAGCGGGAGAAGATACGCAGTATTTT
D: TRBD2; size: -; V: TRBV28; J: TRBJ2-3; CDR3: CASSMGAGGTDTQYF; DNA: TGTGCCAGCTCAATGGGAGCGGGGGGCACAGATACGCAGTATTTT
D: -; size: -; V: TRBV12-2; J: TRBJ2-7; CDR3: CASRSKRGWEQYF; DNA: TGTGCAAGTCGCTCTAAAAGGGGGTGGGAGCAGTACTTC
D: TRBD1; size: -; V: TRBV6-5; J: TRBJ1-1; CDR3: CASTYRGGDTEAFF; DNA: TGTGCCAGCACCTACAGGGGAGGAGACACTGAAGCTTTCTTT
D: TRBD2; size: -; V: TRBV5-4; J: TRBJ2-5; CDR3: CASSFMGGGETQYF; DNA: TGTGCCAGCAGCTTCATGGGGGGAGGGGAGACCCAGTACTTC
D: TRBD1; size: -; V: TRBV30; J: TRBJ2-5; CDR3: CAWSADRAWETQYF; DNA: TGTGCCTGGAGTGCGGACAGGGCTTGGGAGACCCAGTACTTC
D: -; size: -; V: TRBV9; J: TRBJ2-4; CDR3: CARADNGNIQYF; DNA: TGTGCCAGAGCAGACAACGGAAACATTCAGTACTTC
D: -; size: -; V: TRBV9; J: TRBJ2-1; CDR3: CASSEEGLRLNEQFF; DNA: TGTGCCAGCAGCGAAGAGGGCCTCCGTTTGAATGAGCAGTTCTTC
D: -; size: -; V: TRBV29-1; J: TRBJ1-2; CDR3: CSVGQVINYGYTF; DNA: TGCAGCGTTGGACAGGTGATAAACTATGGCTACACCTTC
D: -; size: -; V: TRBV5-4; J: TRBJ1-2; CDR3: CASSLVLGARGYTF; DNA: TGTGCCAGCAGCTTGGTACTGGGGGCGCGCGGCTACACCTTC
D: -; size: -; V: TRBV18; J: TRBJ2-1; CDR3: CASSLGLSSYNEQFF; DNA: TGTGCCAGCTCACTGGGGCTGTCGAGCTACAATGAGCAGTTCTTC
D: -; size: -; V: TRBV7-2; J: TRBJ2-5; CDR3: CASSLAGPTQETQYF; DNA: TGTGCCAGCAGCTTAGCGGGACCGACCCAAGAGACCCAGTACTTC
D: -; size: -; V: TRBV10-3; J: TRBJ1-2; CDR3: CAISETGTNYGYTF; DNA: TGTGCCATCAGTGAAACAGGAACTAACTATGGCTACACCTTC
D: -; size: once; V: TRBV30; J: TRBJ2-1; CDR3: CAWSVLLGGEQFF; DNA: TGTGCCTGGAGTGTACTTCTAGGGGGTGAGCAGTTCTTC
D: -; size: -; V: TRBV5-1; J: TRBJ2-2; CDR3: CASNPRAVNTGELFF; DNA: TGCGCCAGCAACCCCAGAGCCGTTAACACCGGGGAGCTGTTTTTT
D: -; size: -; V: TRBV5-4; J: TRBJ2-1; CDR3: CASSWTVANEQFF; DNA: TGTGCCAGCAGCTGGACAGTTGCTAATGAGCAGTTCTTC
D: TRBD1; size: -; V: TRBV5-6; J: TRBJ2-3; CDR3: CASSWDRASDTQYF; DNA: TGTGCCAGCAGCTGGGACAGGGCTTCAGATACGCAGTATTTT
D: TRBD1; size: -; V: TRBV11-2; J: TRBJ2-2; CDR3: CASGPLSGQSNTGELFF; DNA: TGTGCCAGCGGGCCCCTTTCGGGACAGTCGAACACCGGGGAGCTGTTTTTT
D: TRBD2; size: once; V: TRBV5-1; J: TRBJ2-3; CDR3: CASSSATSADTQYF; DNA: TGCGCCAGCAGCTCGGCGACTAGCGCAGATACGCAGTATTTT
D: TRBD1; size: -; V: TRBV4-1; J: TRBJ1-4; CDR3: CASSQRVTGGSATNEKLFF; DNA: TGCGCCAGCAGCCAAAGGGTCACAGGGGGCAGTGCAACTAATGAAAAACTGTTTTTT
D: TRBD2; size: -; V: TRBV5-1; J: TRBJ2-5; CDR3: CASSLISGGVEETQYF; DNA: TGCGCCAGCAGCTTGATCAGCGGGGGGGTCGAAGAGACCCAGTACTTC
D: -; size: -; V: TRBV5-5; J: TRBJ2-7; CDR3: CASSRAVPYEQYF; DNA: TGTGCCAGCAGCCGCGCGGTCCCCTACGAGCAGTACTTC
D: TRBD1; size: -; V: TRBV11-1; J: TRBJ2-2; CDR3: CASSNKQGAWGTGELFF; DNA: TGTGCCAGCAGCAACAAACAGGGGGCCTGGGGCACCGGGGAGCTGTTTTTT
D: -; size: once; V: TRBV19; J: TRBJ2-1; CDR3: CASSIGGSGVEQFF; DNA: TGTGCCAGTAGTATAGGTGGGTCAGGGGTTGAGCAGTTCTTC
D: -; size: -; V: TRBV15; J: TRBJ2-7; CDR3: CATSGRAGRYEQYF; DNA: TGTGCCACCAGCGGCAGGGCGGGGAGGTACGAGCAGTACTTC
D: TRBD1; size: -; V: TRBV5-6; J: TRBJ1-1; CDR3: CASSLTGVGSEAFF; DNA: TGTGCCAGCAGCCTGACAGGGGTAGGCTCTGAAGCTTTCTTT
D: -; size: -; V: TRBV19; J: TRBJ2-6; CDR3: CASSMIGANVLTF; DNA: TGTGCCAGTAGTATGATTGGGGCCAACGTCCTGACTTTC
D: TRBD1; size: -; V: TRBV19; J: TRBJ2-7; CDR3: CASSRPGQANSYEQYF; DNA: TGTGCCAGTAGTAGACCGGGACAGGCAAACTCCTACGAGCAGTACTTC
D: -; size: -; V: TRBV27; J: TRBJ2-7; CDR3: CASSRGRSYEQYF; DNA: TGTGCCAGCAGTAGGGGCCGTTCCTACGAGCAGTACTTC
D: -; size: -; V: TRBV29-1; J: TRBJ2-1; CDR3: CSVEVGGDEQFF; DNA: TGCAGCGTTGAAGTCGGAGGGGATGAGCAGTTCTTC
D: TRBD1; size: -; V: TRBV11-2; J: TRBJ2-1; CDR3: CASSLEGRGSEQFF; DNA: TGTGCCAGCAGCTTAGAGGGCAGGGGGAGTGAGCAGTTCTTC
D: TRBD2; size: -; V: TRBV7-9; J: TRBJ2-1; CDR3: CASSLATSGNNEQFF; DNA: TGTGCCAGCAGCTTAGCGACTAGCGGAAACAATGAGCAGTTCTTC
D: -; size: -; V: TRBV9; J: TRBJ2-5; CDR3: CASSAAWGETQYF; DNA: TGTGCCAGCAGCGCCGCCTGGGGAGAGACCCAGTACTTC
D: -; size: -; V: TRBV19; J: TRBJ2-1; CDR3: CASSIVRGTYNEQFF; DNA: TGTGCCAGTAGTATAGTACGGGGTACGTACAATGAGCAGTTCTTC
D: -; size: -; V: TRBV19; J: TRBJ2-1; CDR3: CASRVQLQDNEQFF; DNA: TGTGCCAGTAGGGTACAACTACAGGACAATGAGCAGTTCTTC
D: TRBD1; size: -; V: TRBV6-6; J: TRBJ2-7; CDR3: CASSYPDRGYEQYF; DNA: TGTGCCAGCAGTTACCCCGACAGGGGATACGAGCAGTACTTC
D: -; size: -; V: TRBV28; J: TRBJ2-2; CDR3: CASSLLKGSFNTGELFF; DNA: TGTGCCAGCAGTTTATTGAAGGGGTCTTTTAACACCGGGGAGCTGTTTTTT
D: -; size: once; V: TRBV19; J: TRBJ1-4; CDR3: CASRLQGGNEKLFF; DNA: TGTGCCAGTAGATTACAGGGTGGTAATGAAAAACTGTTTTTT
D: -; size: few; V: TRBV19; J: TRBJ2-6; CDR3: CASSIIGGWIAGANVLTF; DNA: TGTGCCAGTAGTATCATTGGGGGGTGGATTGCTGGGGCCAACGTCCTGACTTTC
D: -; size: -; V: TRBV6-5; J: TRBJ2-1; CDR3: CASSYESFPYNEQFF; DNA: TGTGCCAGCAGTTACGAAAGCTTCCCCTACAATGAGCAGTTCTTC
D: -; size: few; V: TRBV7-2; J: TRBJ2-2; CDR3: CASSPGPNTGELFF; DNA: TGTGCCAGCAGCCCCGGTCCGAACACCGGGGAGCTGTTTTTT
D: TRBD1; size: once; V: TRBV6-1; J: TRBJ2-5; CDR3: CASSLRGLGETQYF; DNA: TGTGCCAGCAGCCTCAGGGGGCTGGGCGAGACCCAGTACTTC
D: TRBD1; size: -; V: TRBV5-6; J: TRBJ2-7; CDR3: CASSRQGQDEQYF; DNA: TGTGCCAGCAGCCGACAGGGGCAGGACGAGCAGTACTTC
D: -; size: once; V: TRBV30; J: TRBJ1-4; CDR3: CAWSVSRGRATNEKLFF; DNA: TGTGCCTGGAGTGTAAGCAGGGGCCGTGCAACTAATGAAAAACTGTTTTTT
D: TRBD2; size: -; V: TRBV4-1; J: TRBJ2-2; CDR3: CASSQRASGGGELFF; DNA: TGCGCCAGCAGCCAAAGGGCTAGCGGGGGCGGGGAGCTGTTTTTT
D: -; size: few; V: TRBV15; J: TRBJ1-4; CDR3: CATSRGLDNEKLFF; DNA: TGTGCCACCAGCAGAGGCCTAGACAATGAAAAACTGTTTTTT
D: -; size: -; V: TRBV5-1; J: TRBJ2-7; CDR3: CASSLEIYEQYF; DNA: TGCGCCAGCAGCTTGGAGATCTACGAGCAGTACTTC
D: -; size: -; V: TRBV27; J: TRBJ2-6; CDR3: CASSLLQAHSGANVLTF; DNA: TGTGCCAGCAGTTTACTACAGGCTCACTCTGGGGCCAACGTCCTGACTTTC
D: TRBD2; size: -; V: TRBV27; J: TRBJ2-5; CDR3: CASSLSGRERSETQYF; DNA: TGTGCCAGCAGTTTATCGGGGAGGGAACGGTCTGAGACCCAGTACTTC
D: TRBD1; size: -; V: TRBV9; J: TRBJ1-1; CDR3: CASSPTIGTGGLNTEAFF; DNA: TGTGCCAGCAGCCCCACTATTGGAACAGGGGGTTTGAACACTGAAGCTTTCTTT
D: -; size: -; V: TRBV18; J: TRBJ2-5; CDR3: CASSPGEETQYF; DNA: TGTGCCAGCTCACCTGGGGAAGAGACCCAGTACTTC
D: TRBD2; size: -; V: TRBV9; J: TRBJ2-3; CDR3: CASSVQPGTSGASGLTDTQYF; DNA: TGTGCCAGCAGCGTACAGCCTGGGACTAGCGGAGCGAGTGGACTCACAGATACGCAGTATTTT
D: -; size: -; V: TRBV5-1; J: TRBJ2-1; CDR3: CASSLESSYNEQFF; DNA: TGCGCCAGCAGCTTGGAGTCGTCCTACAATGAGCAGTTCTTC